This T cell receptor (beta chain) was sequenced for a study of naive and memory T cell subsets. The V gene's germline CDR1 is SQVTM and CDR2 ANQGSEA. This CDR3 region has 14 residues. J gave up 1 base and V 3 bases, and 3 bases lay outside the gene matches. Whole-study results and caveats: Naive repertoires, especially CD8, held a few larger clonotypes, possibly memory cells re-expressing CD45RA.

This clonotype showed up just a few times. Antigen: not known. The beta constant-region primer was an equimolar mix of two oligonucleotides covering TRBC1 and TRBC2. Four rounds of PCR amplified the ligated cDNA using nested alpha and beta constant-region primers plus SP2. TCRdb reprocessed the UMI-ligation and nested PCR reads via MiXCR and lists one record per CDR3 protein. This sample has about 150,000 distinct CDR3 sequences, with around 15% found just once. Sequences were obtained from naive CD4+ T cells from blood. The clonotype comes from a human donor in good health. The V and J genes are TRBV29-1 and TRBJ2-3, with 8 positions matching TRBD2. This CDR3 is CSVEVREGTDTQYF. The CDR3 coding sequence is TGCAGCGTTGAGGTGCGGGAGGGCACAGATACGCAGTATTTT.